Sequencing of this T cell receptor beta chain was carried out in a study of CD8+CD57+ T cells in acquired aplastic anemia. Findings of the study overall: Between the patient and control groups, CD8+ Simpson's diversity did not differ significantly.

This clonotype was observed many times. Antigen: not known. In patients chosen for sequencing, flow cytometry had shown CD8+CD57+ cell expansion. Both TCR beta VDJ combination and CDR3 sequence profiling were carried out. Genomic DNA was the template for this profiling. TCRdb analysed the reads with MiXCR anew, one entry per CDR3 protein. The sample records about 180,000 distinct CDR3 sequences, roughly half being singletons. V was pared by 5 bases and J by 4 bases, with 7 bases of the junction left unmatched. Germline V gives CDR1 SEHNR, CDR2 FQNEAQ (reference sequence). The CDR3 is 14 residues long. The receptor was derived from a human donor with aplastic anemia. The rearrangement uses TRBV7-9 and TRBJ1-2; 7 positions agree with TRBD1. What was sequenced was sorted CD4+, CD8+, or CD8+CD57+ T cells (not recorded which) from PBMCs. DNA of the CDR3: TGTGCCAGCAGCAAAGGGACAGCTTCCTATGGCTACACCTTC. Protein product: CASSKGTASYGYTF.